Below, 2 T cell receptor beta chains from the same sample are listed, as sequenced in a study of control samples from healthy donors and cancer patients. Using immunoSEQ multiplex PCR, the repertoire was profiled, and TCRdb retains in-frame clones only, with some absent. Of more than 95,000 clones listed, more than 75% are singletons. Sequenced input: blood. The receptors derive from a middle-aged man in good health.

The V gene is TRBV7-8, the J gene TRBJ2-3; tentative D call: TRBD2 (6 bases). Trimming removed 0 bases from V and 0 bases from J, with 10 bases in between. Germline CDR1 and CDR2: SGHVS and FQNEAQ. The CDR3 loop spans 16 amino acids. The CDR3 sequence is CASSLAGLSSTDTQYF. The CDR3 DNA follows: TGTGCCAGCAGCTTAGCGGGACTTAGTAGCACAGATACGCAGTATTTT. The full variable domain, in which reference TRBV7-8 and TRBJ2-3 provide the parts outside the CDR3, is GAGVSQSPRYKVAKRGQDVALRCDPISGHVSLFWYQQALGQGPEFLTYFQNEAQLDKSGLPSDRFFAERPEGSVSTLKIQRTQQEDSAVYLCASSLAGLSSTDTQYFGPGTRLTVL.

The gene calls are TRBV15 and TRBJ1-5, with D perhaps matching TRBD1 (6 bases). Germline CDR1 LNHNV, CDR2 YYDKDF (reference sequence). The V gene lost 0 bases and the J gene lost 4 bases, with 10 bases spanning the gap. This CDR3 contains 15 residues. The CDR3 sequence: CATSRDRGRNQPQHF. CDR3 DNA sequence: TGTGCCACCAGCAGAGATCGGGGGCGAAATCAGCCCCAGCATTTT.